The clone carrying this TCR beta chain was observed a handful of times. Its target is not known. TCRdb re-analysed the 5' RACE reads in MiXCR, keeping a single row per CDR3 protein. Among some 40,000 distinct CDR3 sequences listed, 10% to 15% were seen once. Trimming cost V 7 bases and J 0 bases, with 13 bases left between them. Germline V gene sequence: CDR1 SGHTA, CDR2 FQGNSA. CDR3 length equals 14 residues. The sample is drawn from a study of early T cells in non-severe SARS-CoV-2 infection. Turning to the study itself: The authors sequenced bulk RNA from unsorted whole blood, leaving chains unpaired.

Findings and caveats of the study: VDJdb-based matching was biased toward anti-spike CD8 responses and missed private and CD4 specificities.

Specimen: whole blood. This clonotype was obtained from an adult who was a healthcare worker with PCR-confirmed SARS-CoV-2 infection or an uninfected control (not recorded which). The chain links TRBV7-2 to TRBJ2-7; D ambiguous. CDR3 amino acids: CASTLTEGSYEQYF. For the CDR3, the DNA is TGTGCCAGCACCTTGACCGAAGGCTCCTACGAGCAGTACTTC.